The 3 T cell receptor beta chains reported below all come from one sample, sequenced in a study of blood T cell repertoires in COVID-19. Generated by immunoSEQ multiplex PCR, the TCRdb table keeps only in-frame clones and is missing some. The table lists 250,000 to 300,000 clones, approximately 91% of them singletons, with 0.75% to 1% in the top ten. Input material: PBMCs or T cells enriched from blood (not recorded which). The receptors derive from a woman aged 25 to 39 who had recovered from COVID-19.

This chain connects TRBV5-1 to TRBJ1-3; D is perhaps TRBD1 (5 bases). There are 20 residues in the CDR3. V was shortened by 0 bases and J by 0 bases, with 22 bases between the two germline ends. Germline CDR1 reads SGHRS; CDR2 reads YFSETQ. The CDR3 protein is CASSLVPGGTLIVSGNTIYF. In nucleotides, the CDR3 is TGCGCCAGCAGCTTGGTTCCGGGAGGGACCCTCATAGTCTCTGGAAACACCATATATTTT.

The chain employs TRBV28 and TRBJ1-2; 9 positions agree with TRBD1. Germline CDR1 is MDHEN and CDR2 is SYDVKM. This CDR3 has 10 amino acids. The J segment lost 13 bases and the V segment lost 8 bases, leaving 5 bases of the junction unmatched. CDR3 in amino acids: CASGTGFLTF. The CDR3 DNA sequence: TGTGCCAGCGGGACAGGGTTTCTCACCTTC.

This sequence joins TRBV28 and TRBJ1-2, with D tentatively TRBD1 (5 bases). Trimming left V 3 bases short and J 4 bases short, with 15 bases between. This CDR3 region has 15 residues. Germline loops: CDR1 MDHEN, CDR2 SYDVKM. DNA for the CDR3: TGTGCCAGCAGTTTCATTGGGGCAGAAGTCTATGGCTACACCTTC. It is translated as CASSFIGAEVYGYTF.